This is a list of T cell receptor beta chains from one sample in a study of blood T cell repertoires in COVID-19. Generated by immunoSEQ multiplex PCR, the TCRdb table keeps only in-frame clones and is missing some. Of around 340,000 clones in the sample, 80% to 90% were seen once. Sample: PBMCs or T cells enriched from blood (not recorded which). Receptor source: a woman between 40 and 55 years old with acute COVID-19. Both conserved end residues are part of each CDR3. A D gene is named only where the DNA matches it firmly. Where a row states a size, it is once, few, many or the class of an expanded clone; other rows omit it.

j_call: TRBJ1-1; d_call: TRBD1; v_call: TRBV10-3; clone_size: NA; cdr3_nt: TGTGCCATCAGTGAGGCCGGACAGGGTGAAAACACTGAAGCTTTCTTT; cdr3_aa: CAISEAGQGENTEAFF
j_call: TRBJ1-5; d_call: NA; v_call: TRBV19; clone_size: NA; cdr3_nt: TGTGCCAGTAGTATAGGGCAGGGGAGCAATCAGCCCCAGCATTTT; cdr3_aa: CASSIGQGSNQPQHF
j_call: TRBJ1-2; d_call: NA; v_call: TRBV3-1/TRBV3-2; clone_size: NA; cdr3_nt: TGTGCCAGCAGCCCGAGTCAGGTCGGTGGCTACACCTTC; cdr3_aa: CASSPSQVGGYTF
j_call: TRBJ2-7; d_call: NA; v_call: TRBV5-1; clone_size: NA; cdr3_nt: TGCGCCAGCAGCTTGGGCCTAAACTACGAGCAGTACTTC; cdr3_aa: CASSLGLNYEQYF
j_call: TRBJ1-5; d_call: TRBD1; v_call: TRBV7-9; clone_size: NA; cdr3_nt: TGTGCCAGCAGCTTAGAGGGACAGGGTCTTCCCCAGCATTTT; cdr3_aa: CASSLEGQGLPQHF
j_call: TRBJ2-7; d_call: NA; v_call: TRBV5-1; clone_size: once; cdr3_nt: TGCGCCAGCAGCGCTATGGAGTCCCAGGGCTCCTACGAGCAGTACTTC; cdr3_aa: CASSAMESQGSYEQYF
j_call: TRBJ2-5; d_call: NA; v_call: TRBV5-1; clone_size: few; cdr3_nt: TGCGCCAGCAGCTTGGTTCGGGAAGAGACCCAGTACTTC; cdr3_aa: CASSLVREETQYF
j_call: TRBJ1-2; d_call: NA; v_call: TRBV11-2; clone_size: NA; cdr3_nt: TGTGCCAGCAGCTTAGGTGCAGGGGCGAACTATGGCTACACCTTC; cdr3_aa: CASSLGAGANYGYTF
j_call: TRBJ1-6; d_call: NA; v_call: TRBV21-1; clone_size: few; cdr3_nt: TGTGCCAGCAGCAAGGGACAGGGGAATTTAAGCTCCTATAATTCACCCCTCCACTTT; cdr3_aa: CASSKGQGNLSSYNSPLHF
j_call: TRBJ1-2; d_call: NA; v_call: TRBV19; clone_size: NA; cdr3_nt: TGTGCCAGTAGTATCGGAGGAGGGAACTATGGCTACACCTTC; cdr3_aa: CASSIGGGNYGYTF
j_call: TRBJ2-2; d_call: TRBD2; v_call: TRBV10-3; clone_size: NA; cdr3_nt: TGTGCCACAGAGGGACTAGCGGGCACCGGGGAGCTGTTTTTT; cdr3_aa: CATEGLAGTGELFF
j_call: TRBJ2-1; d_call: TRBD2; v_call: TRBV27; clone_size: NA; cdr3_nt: TGTGCCAGCAGTTTATTACTAGCGGGAGGGATAAATGAGCAGTTCTTC; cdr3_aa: CASSLLLAGGINEQFF
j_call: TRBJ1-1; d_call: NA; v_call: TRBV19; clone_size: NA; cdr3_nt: TGTGCCAGTAGTTGGGGGGGGAAACTGAACACTGAAGCTTTCTTT; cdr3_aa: CASSWGGKLNTEAFF
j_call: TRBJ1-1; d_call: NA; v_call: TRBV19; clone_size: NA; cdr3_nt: TGTGCCGTAAAGGGGGGGTACCTTAACACTGAAGCTTTCTTT; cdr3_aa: CAVKGGYLNTEAFF
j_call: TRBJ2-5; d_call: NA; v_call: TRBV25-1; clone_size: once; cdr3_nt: TGTGCCAGCAGTGAATTTCGAGGGGGTGCGGAGACCCAGTACTTC; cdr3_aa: CASSEFRGGAETQYF
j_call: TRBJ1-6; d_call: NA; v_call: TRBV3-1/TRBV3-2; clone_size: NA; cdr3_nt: TGTGCCAGCAGCCAAGGGCGAAACCTACGGGGTTCACCCCTCCACTTT; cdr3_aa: CASSQGRNLRGSPLHF